This TCR beta chain originates from a study of technical replicates of blood from a few donors. Some clones are missing from TCRdb's copy, which holds only in-frame ones; the method was immunoSEQ multiplex PCR. The data hold about 79,000 clones, with approximately 94% observed a single time. Per the germline V gene, CDR1 is SGHKS and CDR2 is YYEKEE (reference sequence). V lost 4 bases to trimming and J lost 2 bases; unmatched junction nucleotides: 10. CDR3 length: 16 amino acids. The chain links TRBV5-5 to TRBJ1-2, with 8 bases identical to TRBD1. The sequenced sample consisted of T cells isolated from PBMCs. The TCR was taken from a human donor in good health. CDR3 region: CASSPRTGKENYGYTF. DNA for the CDR3: TGTGCCAGCAGCCCAAGGACAGGGAAGGAGAACTATGGCTACACCTTC.